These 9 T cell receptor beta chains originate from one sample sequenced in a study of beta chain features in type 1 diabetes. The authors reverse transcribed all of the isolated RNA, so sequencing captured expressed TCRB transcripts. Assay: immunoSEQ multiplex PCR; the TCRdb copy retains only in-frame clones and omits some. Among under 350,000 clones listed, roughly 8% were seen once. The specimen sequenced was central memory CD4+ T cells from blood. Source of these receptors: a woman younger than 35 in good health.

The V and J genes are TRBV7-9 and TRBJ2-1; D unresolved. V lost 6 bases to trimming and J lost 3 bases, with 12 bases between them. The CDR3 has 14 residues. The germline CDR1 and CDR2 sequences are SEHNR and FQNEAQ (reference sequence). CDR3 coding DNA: TGTGCCAGCAGTTCGAGTTTCAGCTACAATGAGCAGTTCTTC. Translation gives CASSSSFSYNEQFF.

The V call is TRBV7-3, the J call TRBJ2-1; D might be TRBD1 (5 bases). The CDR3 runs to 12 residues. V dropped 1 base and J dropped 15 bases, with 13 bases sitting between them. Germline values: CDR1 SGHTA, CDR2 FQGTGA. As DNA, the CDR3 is TGTGCCAGCAGCTTAAATATAGGGGAACTGTTCTTC. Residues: CASSLNIGELFF.

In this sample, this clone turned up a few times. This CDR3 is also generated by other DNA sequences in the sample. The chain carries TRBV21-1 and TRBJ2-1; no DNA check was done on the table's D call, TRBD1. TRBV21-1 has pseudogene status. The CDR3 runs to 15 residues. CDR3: CASSKWEGAHNEQFF. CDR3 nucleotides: TGTGCCAGCAGCAAATGGGAAGGGGCCCACAATGAGCAGTTCTTC.

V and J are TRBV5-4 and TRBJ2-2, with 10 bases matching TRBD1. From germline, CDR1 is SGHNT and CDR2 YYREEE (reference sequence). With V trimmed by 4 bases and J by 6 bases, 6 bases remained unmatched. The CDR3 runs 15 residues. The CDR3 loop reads CASSRGQGSAGELFF. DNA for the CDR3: TGTGCCAGCAGCCGGGGACAGGGGTCGGCCGGGGAGCTGTTTTTT.

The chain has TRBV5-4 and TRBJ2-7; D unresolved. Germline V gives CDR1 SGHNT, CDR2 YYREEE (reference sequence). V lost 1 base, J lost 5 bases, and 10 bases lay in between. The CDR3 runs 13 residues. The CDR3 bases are TGTGCCAGCAGCTTGATGGTTGTGGACGAGCAGTACTTC. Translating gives CASSLMVVDEQYF.

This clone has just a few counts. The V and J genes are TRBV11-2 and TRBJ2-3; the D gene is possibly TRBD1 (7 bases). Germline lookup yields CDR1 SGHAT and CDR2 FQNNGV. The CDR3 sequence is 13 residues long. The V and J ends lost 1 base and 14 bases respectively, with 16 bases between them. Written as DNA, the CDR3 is TGTGCCAGCAGCTTAGGAGGCATCAGGGGGGTGTATTTT. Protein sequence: CASSLGGIRGVYF.

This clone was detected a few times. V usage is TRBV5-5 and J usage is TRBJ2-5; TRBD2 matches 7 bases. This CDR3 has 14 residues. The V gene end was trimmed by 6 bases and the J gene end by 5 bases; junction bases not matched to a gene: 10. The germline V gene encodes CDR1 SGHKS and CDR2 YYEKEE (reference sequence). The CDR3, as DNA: TGTGCCAGCACCCCCCCGACTAGCTGGGAGACCCAGTACTTC. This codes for CASTPPTSWETQYF.

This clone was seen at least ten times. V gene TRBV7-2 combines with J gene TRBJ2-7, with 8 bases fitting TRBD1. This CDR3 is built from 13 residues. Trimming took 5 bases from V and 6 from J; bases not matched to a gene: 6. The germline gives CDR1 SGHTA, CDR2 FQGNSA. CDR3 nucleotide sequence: TGTGCCAGCAGCCCCGGACAGGGACGCGAGCAGTACGTC. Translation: CASSPGQGREQYV.

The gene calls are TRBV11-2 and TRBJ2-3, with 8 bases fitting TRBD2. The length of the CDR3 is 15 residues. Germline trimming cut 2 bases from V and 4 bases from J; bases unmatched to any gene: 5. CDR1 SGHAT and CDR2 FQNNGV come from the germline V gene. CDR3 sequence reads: CASSLLAGGSDTQYF. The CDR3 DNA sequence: TGTGCCAGCAGCTTATTGGCGGGAGGTTCAGATACGCAGTATTTT.